The 2 T cell receptor beta chains reported below all come from one sample, sequenced in a study of siplizumab effects on memory and regulatory T cells. The assay was immunoSEQ multiplex PCR, and TCRdb's table has in-frame clones only and misses some. The sample holds just under 85,000 clones, over 80% seen once. Material: Tregs sorted from blood. The receptors shown here come from a human donor in good health.

The rearrangement joins TRBV28 to TRBJ1-4; D unclear. The CDR3 totals 15 residues. V dropped 2 bases and J dropped 8 bases, with 15 bases sitting between them. CDR1 is MDHEN and CDR2 is SYDVKM in the germline V gene. The CDR3 DNA is TGTGCCAGCAGTTTAACCGGGGTGCTACGAGAAAAACTGTTTTTT. Translating gives CASSLTGVLREKLFF. Full variable domain (missing parts from reference TRBV28 and TRBJ1-4): DVKVTQSSRYLVKRTGEKVFLECVQDMDHENMFWYRQDPGLGLRLIYFSYDVKMKEKGDIPEGYSVSREKKERFSLILESASTNQTSMYLCASSLTGVLREKLFFGSGTQLSVL.

The chain's CDR3 is CASSFGSEAFF. CDR3 bases: TGCGCCAGCAGCTTCGGGAGTGAAGCTTTCTTT. The rearrangement joins TRBV5-1 to TRBJ1-1; no definite D call. The CDR3 spans 11 residues. Trimming removed 2 bases at V and 7 bases at J, with 6 bases between. Germline CDR1 reads SGHRS; CDR2 reads YFSETQ.